The 26 T cell receptor beta chains presented below share a single source sample, sequenced in a study of shared clonotypes between healthy human individuals (TCRdb year 2020). Library method: the immunoSEQ multiplex PCR assay. The immuneACCESS repertoire file appears here via TCRdb, limited to in-frame rearrangements. These files lack a portion of the clones; in checked studies, under half of the deficit traces to unresolved V genes, and the cause of the others is not known. This sample has about 490,000 clones in its table, and approximately 82% of those were observed once. About 12% of the sample is taken by the ten largest. The specimen sequenced was PBMCs. These receptors were collected from a woman between 40 and 50 years old in good health. Some clones in this sample may be carry-over from other donors' samples.

The J gene is TRBJ2-7, the V gene TRBV19; tentatively, D is TRBD1 or TRBD2 (5 bases each). The germline V gene encodes CDR1 LNHDA and CDR2 SQIVND (reference sequence). Trimming cost V 8 bases and J 3 bases, with 8 bases left between them. The CDR3 contains 11 residues. In nucleotides, the CDR3 is TGTGCCAGTGGGGGTTTCTACGAGCAGTACTTC. It specifies CASGGFYEQYF.

The gene calls are TRBV6-1 and TRBJ2-3, with a weak D call TRBD1 (6 bases). Trimming shortened V by 0 bases and J by 11 bases, and 18 bases separated the two germline ends. The CDR3 loop spans 15 amino acids. Germline V CDR1 and CDR2: MNHNS, SASEGT. The CDR3 loop reads CASSEAQFRDTEQYF. Here the CDR3 DNA reads TGTGCCAGCAGTGAAGCCCAATTCCGGGACACCGAGCAGTATTTT.

The CDR3 coding sequence is TGTGCCTGGAGAACTAGCGGGAGTACCGGGGAGCTGTTTTTT. It yields the protein CAWRTSGSTGELFF. This chain connects TRBV30 to TRBJ2-2; 11 bases map to TRBD2. The CDR3 sequence is 14 residues long. Germline trimming cut 3 bases from V and 5 bases from J; bases unmatched to any gene: 2. Germline V CDR1 and CDR2: GTSNPN, SVGIG (reference sequence).

This clone was detected many times. The chain couples TRBV19 to TRBJ2-1; 14 bases map to TRBD2. V dropped 7 bases and J dropped 6; count of bases not matched to a gene: 8. CDR1 LNHDA and CDR2 SQIVND come from the germline V gene (reference sequence). The CDR3 runs 16 residues. CDR3 DNA: TGTGCCAGTACCACGCCGGGACTAGCGGGGGCCAATGAGCAGTTCTTC. Translating it yields CASTTPGLAGANEQFF.

The chain carries TRBV6-5 and TRBJ2-7, with D perhaps given as TRBD1 or TRBD2 (6 bases each). This CDR3 spans 13 amino acids. CDR1 is MNHEY, CDR2 SVGAGI, per germline. V was shortened by 8 bases and J by 3 bases, with 14 bases between the two germline ends. The CDR3 nucleotides are TGTGCCAGCGGATACAGGGAGGACTACGAGCAGTACTTC. Amino acids: CASGYREDYEQYF.

V is TRBV19 and J is TRBJ2-5, with TRBD2 matching 9 bases. Trimming at V came to 1 base and at J to 1 base, leaving 4 bases not matched to a gene. CDR1 is LNHDA, CDR2 SQIVND, per germline (reference sequence). This CDR3 spans 16 amino acids. The CDR3 sequence is CASSIVASGIQETQYF. The CDR3 coding sequence is TGTGCCAGTAGTATAGTGGCTAGCGGGATCCAAGAGACCCAGTACTTC.

The chain combines TRBV19 with TRBJ2-7, with D perhaps matching TRBD2 (6 bases). The germline gives CDR1 LNHDA, CDR2 SQIVND (reference sequence). The CDR3 totals 15 residues. Trimming stripped 4 bases from V and 2 bases from J, with 15 bases between. The CDR3 DNA is TGTGCCAGTAGTAACCCGGGAGAGGTAGCCTACGAGCAGTACTTC. Its translation: CASSNPGEVAYEQYF.

The chain combines TRBV19 with TRBJ1-5; D gene unclear. Germline values: CDR1 LNHDA, CDR2 SQIVND (reference sequence). Trimming removed 8 bases at V and 2 bases at J, with 7 bases between. This CDR3 spans 12 amino acids. CDR3 DNA sequence: TGTGCCAGTGGGCAGGGCAATCAGCCCCAGCATTTT. Translating gives CASGQGNQPQHF.

This clone came up once. The CDR3 protein is CASSLALSGNTGELFF. The CDR3 bases are TGTGCCAGCAGCTTGGCCCTCTCGGGGAACACCGGGGAGCTGTTTTTT. This chain connects TRBV5-4 to TRBJ2-2; no reliable D call. The CDR3 consists of 16 residues. Germline assignment: CDR1 SGHNT and CDR2 YYREEE (reference sequence). The V end was cut by 0 bases, the J end by 1 base, with 10 bases between.

The V and J genes are TRBV2 and TRBJ2-3; 11 nucleotides line up with TRBD2. Germline lookup yields CDR1 SNHLY and CDR2 FYNNEI. CDR3 length equals 17 residues. V was clipped by 6 bases and J by 0 bases; unmatched bases: 8. The chain's CDR3 is CASRGLAGGPSTDTQYF. The CDR3, as DNA: TGTGCCAGCAGAGGGCTAGCGGGAGGCCCTAGCACAGATACGCAGTATTTT. The variable domain in full, with the rest retrieved from reference TRBV2 and TRBJ2-3, is EPEVTQTPSHQVTQMGQEVILRCVPISNHLYFYWYRQILGQKVEFLVSFYNNEISEKSEIFDDQFSVERPDGSNFTLKIRSTKLEDSAMYFCASRGLAGGPSTDTQYFGPGTRLTVL.

CDR3 nucleotide sequence: TGCAGCGTTGTGAGGTTGAGGGACAGGGCAGCAGATACGCAGTATTTT. The encoded protein is CSVVRLRDRAADTQYF. The V call is TRBV29-1, the J call TRBJ2-3, with 9 positions matching TRBD1. With 4 bases clipped from V and 4 bases from J, the junction kept 12 bases outside the gene matches. From germline, CDR1 is SQVTM and CDR2 ANQGSEA. The CDR3 runs 16 residues.

About this clone itself: This may be a read error, as it is one base from a much larger clone. Other DNA sequences in the sample encode the same CDR3. This chain connects TRBV4-3 to TRBJ2-6, with TRBD2 identical over 7 bases. The CDR3 length is 18 residues. Germline V gene data show CDR1 as LGHNA and CDR2 as YSLEER. The CDR3 is CASSQDEAGVAGANVLTF. DNA for the CDR3: TGCGCCAGCAGCCAAGATGAGGCGGGAGTGGCTGGAGCCAACGTCCTGACTTTC.

This clone was counted only a few times. The chain couples TRBV28 to TRBJ2-7, with unresolved D. Germline CDR1 MDHEN, CDR2 SYDVKM. V was shortened by 3 bases and J by 2 bases, with 5 bases between the two germline ends. The CDR3 is made up of 12 amino acids. CDR3 residues: CASSFQAYEQYF. CDR3 DNA sequence: TGTGCCAGCAGTTTCCAGGCCTACGAGCAGTACTTC.

Remarks on this clone: Other DNA sequences in this sample translate to the same CDR3. The CDR3, as DNA: TGCAGTGCGTCCGCGGCACACGAAGCTTTCTTT. Protein: CSASAAHEAFF. The chain uses TRBV20-1 and TRBJ1-1, with D unresolved. This CDR3 contains 11 residues. V lost 6 bases and J 8 bases, leaving 13 bases between the germline ends. CDR1 and CDR2 from the germline V gene are DFQATT and SNEGSKA (reference sequence).

This chain joins TRBV19 and TRBJ1-5; D is ambiguous. The CDR3 is made up of 16 amino acids. In germline, CDR1 is LNHDA, CDR2 SQIVND (reference sequence). V lost 2 bases and J lost 6, with 17 bases in between. The CDR3 spells CASSIPPDGYGQPQHF. Written as DNA, the CDR3 is TGTGCCAGTAGTATACCCCCGGACGGGTATGGTCAGCCCCAGCATTTT. Combining the CDR3 with reference TRBV19 and TRBJ1-5 gives the whole variable domain DGGITQSPKYLFRKEGQNVTLSCEQNLNHDAMYWYRQDPGQGLRLIYYSQIVNDFQKGDIAEGYSVSREKKESFPLTVTSAQKNPTAFYLCASSIPPDGYGQPQHFGDGTRLSIL.

This chain links TRBV18 with TRBJ1-2; tentatively, D is TRBD1 (5 bases). Trimming pared 0 bases from V and 4 bases from J, leaving 15 bases between. In germline, CDR1 is KGHSH, CDR2 LQKENI. The CDR3 consists of 16 residues. The CDR3 coding sequence is TGTGCCAGCTCACCACCTTCAGGGCCCTTCGGCTATGGCTACACCTTC. Amino acid sequence: CASSPPSGPFGYGYTF. Full variable domain (rest looked up from reference TRBV18 and TRBJ1-2): NAGVMQNPRHLVRRRGQEARLRCSPMKGHSHVYWYRQLPEEGLKFMVYLQKENIIDESGMPKERFSAEFPKEGPSILRIQQVVRGDSAAYFCASSPPSGPFGYGYTFGSGTRLTVV.

Concerning this clone: Other nucleotide sequences from this sample produce the same CDR3. V usage is TRBV18 and J usage is TRBJ2-7; no reliable D call. Trimming took 2 bases from V and 1 from J, leaving 6 bases between them. The length of the CDR3 is 13 residues. Germline lookup yields CDR1 KGHSH and CDR2 LQKENI. CDR3 sequence reads: CASSPDTSYEQYF. CDR3 bases: TGTGCCAGCTCACCAGACACATCCTACGAGCAGTACTTC. Complete variable domain (other parts from reference TRBV18 and TRBJ2-7): NAGVMQNPRHLVRRRGQEARLRCSPMKGHSHVYWYRQLPEEGLKFMVYLQKENIIDESGMPKERFSAEFPKEGPSILRIQQVVRGDSAAYFCASSPDTSYEQYFGPGTRLTVT.

Details on this clone: A single base separates this from a much larger clone, so it may be a read error. This sequence joins TRBV11-2 and TRBJ2-7; D gene unclear. CDR3 size: 11 residues. Germline values: CDR1 SGHAT, CDR2 FQNNGV. V was trimmed by 1 base and J by 3 bases, leaving 1 base between them. The CDR3 coding sequence is TGTGCCAGCAGCTTAGTCTACGAGCAGTACTTC. This gives the protein CASSLVYEQYF.

About this clone: Other nucleotide sequences from this sample produce the same CDR3. CDR3: CASSFAGATTNEKLFF. DNA of the CDR3: TGTGCCAGCAGTTTTGCGGGGGCGACGACTAATGAAAAACTGTTTTTT. The gene calls are TRBV27 and TRBJ1-4, with D maybe TRBD1 (6 bases). CDR3 length: 16 amino acids. Per germline, CDR1 MNHEY and CDR2 SMNVEV (reference sequence). V gave up 3 bases and J gave up 2 bases, with 13 bases separating them.

Details on this clone: The same CDR3 also results from other DNA sequences found in this sample. The chain employs TRBV27 and TRBJ2-5; D is uncertain. V was shortened by 3 bases and J by 0 bases, with 5 bases between the two germline ends. Germline CDR1 MNHEY, CDR2 SMNVEV (reference sequence). CDR3 length: 13 amino acids. CDR3 sequence (DNA): TGTGCCAGCAGTTTCAAATACCAAGAGACCCAGTACTTC. It translates to CASSFKYQETQYF.

This clone came up a few times. The chain recombines TRBV2 with TRBJ2-5, with no clear D. The J call is in doubt because the DNA end fits TRBJ2-7 better. There are 15 residues in the CDR3. Looked up from germline, CDR1 is SNHLY and CDR2 is FYNNEI. Here the CDR3 DNA reads TGTGCCAGCAGTGACCGTTCTACATTCTCCTACGAGCAGTACTTC. It yields the protein CASSDRSTFSYEQYF.

The CDR3 loop is CASSPRTTSSYNEQFF. CDR3 DNA: TGCGCCAGCAGCCCAAGGACTACCTCATCTTACAATGAGCAGTTCTTC. The J gene is TRBJ2-1, the V gene TRBV5-1; tentative D call: TRBD2 (6 bases). This CDR3 contains 16 residues. Per the germline V gene, CDR1 is SGHRS and CDR2 is YFSETQ. The V gene lost 4 bases and the J gene lost 4 bases, with 18 bases spanning the gap.

The J gene is TRBJ1-2, the V gene TRBV25-1, with 11 nucleotides matching TRBD1. The germline CDR1 and CDR2 sequences are MGHDK and SYGVNS. The CDR3 sequence is 14 residues long. V was pared by 6 bases and J by 5 bases, with 5 bases of the junction left unmatched. DNA for the CDR3: TGTGCCAGCAGACCCGGGACAGGGGGTTATGGCTACACCTTC. It translates to CASRPGTGGYGYTF.

On this clone: Other DNA sequences from this sample encode an identical CDR3 as well. V and J are TRBV9 and TRBJ2-5; 8 bases agree with TRBD1. The CDR3 runs 14 residues. The ends lost 0 bases at V and 4 bases at J; junction bases unmatched: 2. In germline, CDR1 is SGDLS, CDR2 YYNGEE. CDR3 amino acids: CASSVGQGLETQYF. CDR3 DNA sequence: TGTGCCAGCAGCGTAGGACAGGGGCTAGAGACCCAGTACTTC. The whole variable domain, remainder taken from reference TRBV9 and TRBJ2-5, is DSGVTQTPKHLITATGQRVTLRCSPRSGDLSVYWYQQSLDQGLQFLIQYYNGEERAKGNILERFSAQQFPDLHSELNLSSLELGDSALYFCASSVGQGLETQYFGPGTRLLVL.

The genes are TRBV30 and TRBJ2-6; TRBD1 is a possible D gene (5 bases). Germline V gene data show CDR1 as GTSNPN and CDR2 as SVGIG (reference sequence). V dropped 0 bases and J dropped 1 base, with 10 bases sitting between them. CDR3 length: 16 amino acids. CDR3 nucleotide sequence: TGTGCCTGGAGTGTAAAGGGGCGGTCTGGGGCCAACGTCCTGACTTTC. This gives the protein CAWSVKGRSGANVLTF.

In DNA, the CDR3 is TGTGCCAGCAGCGAGACTAGCGGGAGATATGATACGCAGTATTTT. This codes for CASSETSGRYDTQYF. The chain couples TRBV7-2 to TRBJ2-3, with 12 bases matching TRBD2. Germline assignment: CDR1 SGHTA and CDR2 FQGNSA. Unmatched junction bases numbered 6, after V lost 5 bases and J lost 6 bases. The CDR3 is made up of 15 amino acids.